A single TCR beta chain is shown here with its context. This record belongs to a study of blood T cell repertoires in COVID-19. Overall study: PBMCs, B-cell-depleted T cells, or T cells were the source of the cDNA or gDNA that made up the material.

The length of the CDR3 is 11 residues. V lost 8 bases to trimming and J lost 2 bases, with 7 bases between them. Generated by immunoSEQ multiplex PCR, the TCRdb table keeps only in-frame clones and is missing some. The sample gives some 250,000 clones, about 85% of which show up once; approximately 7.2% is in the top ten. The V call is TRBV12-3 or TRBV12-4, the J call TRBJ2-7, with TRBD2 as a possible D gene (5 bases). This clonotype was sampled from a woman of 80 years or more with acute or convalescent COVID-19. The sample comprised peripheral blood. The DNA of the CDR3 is TGTGCCAGCGCCGGGACCTACGAGCAGTACTTC. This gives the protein CASAGTYEQYF.